The 12 T cell receptor beta chains presented below share a single source sample, sequenced in a study of sequential checkpoint blockade in melanoma. The assay was immunoSEQ multiplex PCR, and TCRdb's table has in-frame clones only and misses some. The data show fewer than 40,000 clones, around nine tenths seen once. Treatment defined: randomized to nivolumab then ipilimumab (arm A) or the reverse (arm B). The sequenced sample was CD8+ T cells sorted from blood (inferred from file names), obtained from a patient given nivolumab and ipilimumab in sequence. The receptor set was obtained from a human donor with melanoma.

This clone has just a few counts. The V call is TRBV19, the J call TRBJ1-2; the D gene is possibly TRBD1 (6 bases). The V gene's germline CDR1 is LNHDA and CDR2 SQIVND (reference sequence). This CDR3 has 13 amino acids. Deletions cut 6 bases from V and 8 bases from J, with 16 bases between. Written as DNA, the CDR3 is TGTGCCAGTAGCCTACAGGGAGAATACGGCTACACCTTC. Amino acids: CASSLQGEYGYTF. The whole variable domain, remainder taken from reference TRBV19 and TRBJ1-2, is DGGITQSPKYLFRKEGQNVTLSCEQNLNHDAMYWYRQDPGQGLRLIYYSQIVNDFQKGDIAEGYSVSREKKESFPLTVTSAQKNPTAFYLCASSLQGEYGYTFGSGTRLTVV.

The chain has TRBV2 and TRBJ2-7; 9 bases line up with TRBD2. Germline CDR1 SNHLY, CDR2 FYNNEI. The CDR3 spans 14 residues. The V segment lost 5 bases and the J segment 2 bases; nucleotides outside the gene matches: 4. The CDR3 loop reads CASSIAGAPYEQYV. Here the CDR3 DNA reads TGTGCCAGCAGTATAGCGGGAGCCCCCTACGAGCAGTACGTC.

This clone was seen only a few times. The rearrangement links TRBV28 to TRBJ1-1; D call uncertain. This CDR3 comprises 15 residues. Germline assignment: CDR1 MDHEN and CDR2 SYDVKM. Trimming stripped 5 bases from V and 1 base from J, with 14 bases between. CDR3 in amino acids: CASSRTRVQNTEAFF. In nucleotides, the CDR3 is TGTGCCAGCAGTCGCACGCGGGTCCAGAACACTGAAGCTTTCTTT.

On this clone: Other DNA sequences in the same sample also yield this CDR3. The rearrangement joins TRBV19 to TRBJ1-2; a weak D match, TRBD1 (5 bases). V was pared by 1 base and J by 3 bases, with 12 bases between. This CDR3 is 15 amino acids long. Germline values: CDR1 LNHDA, CDR2 SQIVND (reference sequence). CDR3 region: CASSIAPGGDYGYTF. As DNA, the CDR3 is TGTGCCAGTAGTATAGCCCCCGGGGGGGACTATGGCTACACCTTC.

Written as DNA, the CDR3 is TGTGCCAGCAGTTTAACTAGCGGGGGGGAGACCCAGTACTTC. Amino acids: CASSLTSGGETQYF. The gene calls are TRBV27 and TRBJ2-5; 12 nucleotides match TRBD2. CDR3 length: 14 amino acids. Trimming removed 2 bases from V and 5 bases from J; junction bases left unmatched: 0. In germline, CDR1 is MNHEY, CDR2 SMNVEV (reference sequence).

The rearrangement links TRBV19 to TRBJ2-7; D not resolved. The germline V gene encodes CDR1 LNHDA and CDR2 SQIVND (reference sequence). CDR3 length: 13 residues. Between the trimmed V and J ends, which lost 1 base and 6 bases, there was a span of 10 bases. The CDR3 bases are TGTGCCAGTAGTATAGGTTTGGCATTCGAGCAGTACTTC. This codes for CASSIGLAFEQYF. Filled out from reference TRBV19 and TRBJ2-7, the complete variable domain reads DGGITQSPKYLFRKEGQNVTLSCEQNLNHDAMYWYRQDPGQGLRLIYYSQIVNDFQKGDIAEGYSVSREKKESFPLTVTSAQKNPTAFYLCASSIGLAFEQYFGPGTRLTVT.

This clone was seen more than once but under ten times. The chain employs TRBV27 and TRBJ2-2, with no clear D. Germline V gives CDR1 MNHEY, CDR2 SMNVEV (reference sequence). The CDR3 is 11 residues long. Deletions cut 6 bases from V and 4 bases from J, with 3 bases between. Here the CDR3 reads CASSLTGELFF. CDR3 DNA: TGTGCCAGCAGCCTCACCGGGGAGCTGTTTTTT.

This CDR3 reads CASSPGLESSYEQYV. In DNA, the CDR3 is TGCGCCAGCAGTCCGGGACTCGAGAGCTCCTACGAGCAGTACGTC. The rearrangement joins TRBV10-2 to TRBJ2-7, with D tentatively TRBD2 (6 bases). V shed 5 bases and J shed 0 bases, with 14 bases lying between them. Germline V lookup: CDR1 WSHSY, CDR2 SAAADI. This CDR3 spans 15 amino acids.

This chain connects TRBV4-3 to TRBJ2-5, with TRBD2 matching 10 bases. CDR3 length: 15 amino acids. The V segment lost 0 bases and the J segment 4 bases; nucleotides outside the gene matches: 2. Germline V gene data show CDR1 as LGHNA and CDR2 as YSLEER. The CDR3 nucleotides are TGCGCCAGCAGCCAAGAAGCGGGAGGGGGAGAGACCCAGTACTTC. Translated: CASSQEAGGGETQYF.

The rearrangement links TRBV4-1 to TRBJ2-3; 16 nucleotides match TRBD2. V shed 1 base and J 6 bases; nucleotides not matched to a gene: 4. Germline CDR1 is MGHRA and CDR2 is YSYEKL. The CDR3 contains 17 residues. The CDR3 DNA is TGCGCCAGCAGCCAAGCAGGGACTAGCGGGAGGGGGGATACGCAGTATTTT. Its translation is CASSQAGTSGRGDTQYF.

The rearrangement links TRBV5-1 to TRBJ2-7; perhaps TRBD2 as D (6 bases). This CDR3 is built from 15 residues. Germline V gene data show CDR1 as SGHRS and CDR2 as YFSETQ. The V and J ends lost 4 bases and 0 bases respectively, with 14 bases between them. The CDR3 reads CASSAGRMSSYEQYF. The DNA of the CDR3 is TGCGCCAGCAGCGCGGGACGGATGAGCTCCTACGAGCAGTACTTC.

This chain connects TRBV15 to TRBJ2-5; 9 positions match TRBD1. V lost 2 bases to trimming and J lost 2 bases; unmatched junction nucleotides: 9. Germline CDR1 reads LNHNV; CDR2 reads YYDKDF (reference sequence). This CDR3 spans 17 amino acids. Here the CDR3 reads CATSRSYGDREQETQYF. In DNA, the CDR3 is TGTGCCACCAGCAGATCCTACGGGGACAGGGAACAAGAGACCCAGTACTTC.